One TCR beta chain is described in this entry. The antigen is unknown. This sample is part of a study of T cells expressing NK-cell markers. Findings of the study overall: Expanded NKG2C+ T cell clones were not confirmed as HCMV-specific.

5'RACE template switching with UMIs produced the TCR beta cDNA. After re-calling the 5' RACE reads, TCRdb lists one entry per CDR3 protein, DNA absent. In total, the table holds about 550,000 distinct CDR3 sequences. Germline CDR1 reads KGHDR; CDR2 reads SFDVKD. The CDR3 has 16 amino acids. The receptor was derived from a man between 18 and 29 years old in good health. The sequenced sample consisted of blood T cells: a sorted CD56 or NKG2C T cell subset, CD4+ or CD8+ T cells, or bulk PBMC T cells (not recorded which). This rearrangement joins TRBV24-1 to TRBJ2-2; the D call from TCRdb, TRBD1, cannot be confirmed without DNA. CDR3 residues: CATSDHRDRGGGELFF.